This T cell receptor (beta chain) was sequenced in a study of cytomegalovirus exposure and HLA in healthy donors. As regards this clone: No antigen is known for it.

PCR amplification relied on 60 Vbeta primers (plus 13 Jbeta primers). TCRdb keeps only in-frame clones here, not all; method: immunoSEQ multiplex PCR. The sample lists 65,000 to 100,000 clones; roughly 85% were seen once. Whole-study results and caveats: A later analysis found common viral pathogens apparently linked to several of the most significant clusters. Previous analysis showed most TCR beta V segments were productive about 87% or about 30% of the time. Association with HLA alleles at 0.05 false discovery rate was found for around 15,000 TCR beta sequences in a later analysis. Exclusion applied to some V segments, including TRBV6-2 and TRBV6-3, as they were indistinguishable.

The length of the CDR3 is 15 residues. Germline V gene data show CDR1 as LGHNA and CDR2 as YNFKEQ. The germline V and J ends were trimmed by 5 bases and 3 bases, with 14 bases remaining between them. V usage is TRBV4-2 and J usage is TRBJ1-5; D is unresolved. The sequenced sample was PBMCs. This TCR came from a female donor in good health and CMV-seronegative. CDR3 region: CASSVGGGSNQPQHF. The CDR3 coding sequence is TGTGCCAGCAGCGTTGGCGGTGGGTCCAATCAGCCCCAGCATTTT.